This passage covers 27 T cell receptor beta chains from one sample sequenced in a study of cytomegalovirus exposure and HLA in healthy donors. The PCR made use of 60 Vbeta and 13 Jbeta primers. Profiled with immunoSEQ multiplex PCR; TCRdb holds only in-frame clones, not every one. The sample comprises roughly 190,000 clones, 79% of which are singletons, and approximately 2.2% rests with the top ten. The sequenced sample consisted of PBMCs. The receptors stem from a woman aged 50 to 60 in good health and CMV-seronegative.

This chain connects TRBV19 to TRBJ1-5; D is perhaps TRBD1 (5 bases). The CDR3 spans 18 residues. Between the trimmed V and J ends, which lost 0 bases and 1 base, there was a span of 16 bases. Germline values: CDR1 LNHDA, CDR2 SQIVND (reference sequence). The CDR3 sequence is CASSIDRQGLSSNQPQHF. Here the CDR3 DNA reads TGTGCCAGTAGTATAGATCGGCAGGGCCTATCGAGCAATCAGCCCCAGCATTTT.

This chain uses TRBV7-2 with TRBJ1-1, with D possibly matching TRBD1 (5 bases). CDR1 and CDR2 from the germline V gene are SGHTA and FQGNSA. V lost 5 bases, J lost 1 base, and 11 bases lay in between. CDR3 length equals 14 residues. The CDR3 protein is CASSRQLENTEAFF. CDR3 coding DNA: TGTGCCAGCAGCCGACAGTTGGAGAACACTGAAGCTTTCTTT.

The chain has TRBV7-2 and TRBJ2-5; D gene unclear. The J call could be wrong; TRBJ2-7 is a better fit for the DNA end. The CDR3 is 15 amino acids. Germline assignment: CDR1 SGHTA and CDR2 FQGNSA. CDR3: CASSLRLESWYEQYF. The CDR3 coding sequence is TGTGCCAGCAGCTTAAGGTTGGAGAGTTGGTACGAGCAGTACTTC.

This clone was recorded only once. At one boundary the junction diverges from the germline segment, which might be a read error. The rearrangement uses TRBV7-9 and TRBJ2-7; unclear D gene. Germline CDR1 SEHNR, CDR2 FQNEAQ (reference sequence). This CDR3 is 12 amino acids long. DNA for the CDR3: TGTTCCAGCAGCTTAGATATGGTCGGGCAGTACTTC. This gives the protein CSSSLDMVGQYF.

The rearrangement uses TRBV11-3 and TRBJ2-1, with TRBD2 identical over 7 bases. Germline V lookup: CDR1 SGHNT, CDR2 YENEEA. Losses at the gene ends were 5 bases for V and 5 bases for J; bases not matched to a gene: 15. The CDR3 totals 17 residues. For the CDR3, the DNA is TGTGCCAGCAGCCGACAAGGTGCCGGGAGCGGGGACAATGAGCAGTTCTTC. It translates to CASSRQGAGSGDNEQFF.

The chain recombines TRBV19 with TRBJ2-7; D may be TRBD1 (5 bases). The CDR3 totals 13 residues. Germline values: CDR1 LNHDA, CDR2 SQIVND (reference sequence). The V and J ends lost 7 bases and 5 bases respectively, with 15 bases between them. In DNA, the CDR3 is TGTGCCAGTAATACATATAGGGGTGACGAGCAGTACTTC. Translating it yields CASNTYRGDEQYF. Drawing the rest from reference TRBV19 and TRBJ2-7, the complete variable domain is DGGITQSPKYLFRKEGQNVTLSCEQNLNHDAMYWYRQDPGQGLRLIYYSQIVNDFQKGDIAEGYSVSREKKESFPLTVTSAQKNPTAFYLCASNTYRGDEQYFGPGTRLTVT.

This clone turned up a few times. The chain is built from TRBV25-1 and TRBJ2-1, with TRBD1 matching over 10 bases. The CDR3 has 12 residues. Germline-derived CDR1 and CDR2 are MGHDK and SYGVNS. Trimming cost V 6 bases and J 14 bases; bases outside gene matches: 7. This CDR3 is CASRPTGTGEFF. CDR3 DNA sequence: TGTGCCAGCAGACCAACCGGGACAGGGGAGTTCTTC. Supplemented by reference TRBV25-1 and TRBJ2-1, the full variable domain reads EADIYQTPRYLVIGTGKKITLECSQTMGHDKMYWYQQDPGMELHLIHYSYGVNSTEKGDLSSESTVSRIRTEHFPLTLESARPSHTSQYLCASRPTGTGEFFGPGTRLTVL.

The gene calls are TRBV6-6 and TRBJ2-7, with 13 bases aligning to TRBD2. Germline CDR1 reads MNHNY; CDR2 reads SVGAGI (reference sequence). The trim removed 6 bases at V and 4 bases at J, leaving 0 bases unmatched. The CDR3 sequence is 13 residues long. The chain's CDR3 is CASRGLAGYEQYF. DNA of the CDR3: TGTGCCAGCAGGGGACTAGCGGGGTACGAGCAGTACTTC.

The chain has TRBV10-3 and TRBJ1-3, with D possibly TRBD1 on 6 matching bases. Germline assignment: CDR1 ENHRY and CDR2 SYGVKD. This CDR3 comprises 15 residues. V lost 10 bases and J lost 0, with 16 bases in between. Written as DNA, the CDR3 is TGTGCCACCGCCCCCGGACAGCCCTCTGGAAACACCATATATTTT. Translation: CATAPGQPSGNTIYF.

In its sample, this clone was seen a few times. V is TRBV6-5 and J is TRBJ1-5; a weak D match, TRBD1 (5 bases). Germline CDR1 and CDR2: MNHEY and SVGAGI. The CDR3 contains 15 residues. V shed 6 bases and J shed 2 bases, with 14 bases lying between them. The CDR3 here is CASSPVGPGNQPQHF. The CDR3 nucleotides are TGTGCCAGCAGCCCGGTGGGGCCTGGCAATCAGCCCCAGCATTTT.

The chain employs TRBV2 and TRBJ2-5, with 8 bases fitting TRBD2. This CDR3 has 16 residues. The junction had 15 bases not matched to a gene; V was cut back by 7 bases and J by 5 bases. The V gene's germline CDR1 is SNHLY and CDR2 FYNNEI. CDR3 sequence reads: CASTRGSAGGRETQYF. The CDR3 bases are TGTGCCAGCACGAGGGGGTCGGCGGGGGGTCGGGAGACCCAGTACTTC.

On this clone itself: The CDR3 does not close with the conserved phenylalanine or tryptophan, likely indicating a read error. The rearrangement uses TRBV28 and TRBJ2-7; possibly TRBD1 for D (5 bases). Germline CDR1 MDHEN, CDR2 SYDVKM. V was clipped by 5 bases and J by 2 bases, with 7 bases between them. The CDR3 is made up of 12 amino acids. CDR3 in amino acids: CASSTTAYEQYL. The CDR3 DNA sequence: TGTGCCAGCAGTACGACAGCCTACGAGCAGTACCTC.

The CDR3 DNA follows: TGTGCCAGCAGCGACGGGACAGCCCCGTCCGGGGAGCTGTTTTTT. Residues: CASSDGTAPSGELFF. V usage is TRBV9 and J usage is TRBJ2-2; 7 nucleotides match TRBD1. CDR1 and CDR2 from the germline V gene are SGDLS and YYNGEE. The length of the CDR3 is 15 residues. The V gene end was trimmed by 3 bases and the J gene end by 6 bases; junction bases not matched to a gene: 8.

The chain is built from TRBV9 and TRBJ2-1, with unresolved D. Germline V gives CDR1 SGDLS, CDR2 YYNGEE. The V end was cut by 3 bases, the J end by 0 bases, with 7 bases between. The CDR3 length is 14 residues. CDR3 sequence reads: CASSDEASYNEQFF. The CDR3 region has the DNA TGTGCCAGCAGCGACGAAGCCTCCTACAATGAGCAGTTCTTC. Combining the CDR3 with reference TRBV9 and TRBJ2-1 gives the whole variable domain DSGVTQTPKHLITATGQRVTLRCSPRSGDLSVYWYQQSLDQGLQFLIQYYNGEERAKGNILERFSAQQFPDLHSELNLSSLELGDSALYFCASSDEASYNEQFFGPGTRLTVL.

The chain carries TRBV14 and TRBJ1-2, with D possibly being TRBD1 (6 bases). V was clipped by 4 bases and J by 4 bases, with 16 bases between them. This CDR3 has 15 amino acids. Per the germline V gene, CDR1 is SGHDN and CDR2 is FVKESK. The CDR3 bases are TGTGCCAGCAGCCCCGTTTGGGGAGGGGGCTATGGCTACACCTTC. Translated, it gives CASSPVWGGGYGYTF.

This clone was observed a single time. V is TRBV5-1 and J is TRBJ2-3; 9 nucleotides align to TRBD2. J was trimmed by 1 base and V by 4 bases; bases with no gene match: 10. Germline CDR1 and CDR2: SGHRS and YFSETQ. The CDR3 has 17 amino acids. The CDR3 DNA is TGCGCCAGCAGCGGGGCTAGCGGGACCGTCGGCACAGATACGCAGTATTTT. This gives the protein CASSGASGTVGTDTQYF.

V usage is TRBV5-1 and J usage is TRBJ2-7, with D possibly TRBD1 on 6 matching bases. V lost 4 bases and J 0 bases, leaving 11 bases between the germline ends. Germline CDR1 reads SGHRS; CDR2 reads YFSETQ. The CDR3 is 14 amino acids. The DNA for the CDR3 is TGCGCCAGCAGCACAGGACAGAGCTCCTACGAGCAGTACTTC. Its translation is CASSTGQSSYEQYF. The full variable domain, with the rest looked up from reference TRBV5-1 and TRBJ2-7, is KAGVTQTPRYLIKTRGQQVTLSCSPISGHRSVSWYQQTPGQGLQFLFEYFSETQRNKGNFPGRFSGRQFSNSRSEMNVSTLELGDSALYLCASSTGQSSYEQYFGPGTRLTVT.

The chain employs TRBV20-1 and TRBJ1-2; D remains unclear. Looked up from germline, CDR1 is DFQATT and CDR2 is SNEGSKA (reference sequence). The V end was cut by 3 bases, the J end by 10 bases, with 9 bases between. The CDR3 has 10 residues. CDR3 residues: CSASTEVYTF. The DNA for the CDR3 is TGCAGTGCTAGCACTGAAGTCTACACCTTC.

The chain recombines TRBV11-2 with TRBJ2-2; 10 nucleotides agree with TRBD1. The CDR3 loop spans 16 amino acids. Germline loops: CDR1 SGHAT, CDR2 FQNNGV. Unmatched junction bases numbered 2, after V lost 3 bases and J lost 1 base. This CDR3 reads CASSFGDRGNTGELFF. CDR3 nucleotides: TGTGCCAGCAGCTTTGGGGACAGGGGGAACACCGGGGAGCTGTTTTTT.

The rearrangement joins TRBV4-3 to TRBJ2-1; 7 bases agree with TRBD2. J was trimmed by 2 bases and V by 0 bases; bases with no gene match: 13. The CDR3 extends over 19 amino acids. Germline CDR1 and CDR2: LGHNA and YSLEER. The CDR3 sequence: CASSQDLIGRVGAYNEQFF. CDR3 sequence (DNA): TGCGCCAGCAGCCAAGATTTAATTGGGAGGGTGGGGGCCTACAATGAGCAGTTCTTC.

The gene calls are TRBV4-3 and TRBJ2-3; 11 positions match TRBD1. J lost 1 base, V lost 4 bases, and 7 bases had no gene match. The CDR3 covers 17 residues. Germline assignment: CDR1 LGHNA and CDR2 YSLEER. The CDR3 region is CASSPTGTGGGTDTQYF. CDR3 DNA sequence: TGCGCCAGCAGCCCGACCGGGACAGGGGGTGGCACAGATACGCAGTATTTT.

The chain's CDR3 is CASSYQGGTYNEQFF. The CDR3 coding sequence is TGTGCCAGCAGTTACCAAGGCGGGACTTACAATGAGCAGTTCTTC. This chain joins TRBV6-5 and TRBJ2-1, with TRBD2 as a possible D gene (6 bases). In germline, CDR1 is MNHEY, CDR2 SVGAGI. This CDR3 is 15 amino acids long. V was cut by 2 bases and J by 4 bases, with 12 bases left in between.

The rearrangement uses TRBV19 and TRBJ2-7; tentative D call: TRBD1 (5 bases). Germline CDR1 is LNHDA and CDR2 is SQIVND (reference sequence). This CDR3 contains 15 residues. The V end was cut by 3 bases, the J end by 6 bases, with 18 bases between. The CDR3 nucleotides read TGTGCCAGTAGTATGAAACAGGCCGGTTCGGGCGAGCAGTACTTC. It yields the protein CASSMKQAGSGEQYF. Complete variable domain (other parts from reference TRBV19 and TRBJ2-7): DGGITQSPKYLFRKEGQNVTLSCEQNLNHDAMYWYRQDPGQGLRLIYYSQIVNDFQKGDIAEGYSVSREKKESFPLTVTSAQKNPTAFYLCASSMKQAGSGEQYFGPGTRLTVT.

This clone was picked up a small number of times. This chain uses TRBV5-8 with TRBJ2-6, with 9 bases lining up with TRBD1. Germline V lookup: CDR1 SGHTS, CDR2 YDEGEE. This CDR3 is built from 17 residues. V was pared by 7 bases and J by 1 base, with 9 bases of the junction left unmatched. CDR3 residues: CASCMGQGMSGANVLTF. The CDR3 DNA sequence: TGTGCCAGCTGTATGGGACAGGGCATGTCTGGGGCCAACGTCCTGACTTTC. Variable domain in full (rest from reference TRBV5-8 and TRBJ2-6): EAGVTQSPTHLIKTRGQQATLRCSPISGHTSVYWYQQALGLGLQFLLWYDEGEERNRGNFPPRFSGRQFPNYSSELNVNALELEDSALYLCASCMGQGMSGANVLTFGAGSRLTVL.

The rearrangement uses TRBV29-1 and TRBJ2-7; TRBD1 agrees at 7 bases. The junction had 4 bases not matched to a gene; V was cut back by 4 bases and J by 1 base. The germline V gene has CDR1 SQVTM and CDR2 ANQGSEA. The CDR3 is 13 amino acids. The CDR3 here is CSVVTGPSYEQYF. DNA of the CDR3: TGCAGCGTTGTGACAGGGCCTTCCTACGAGCAGTACTTC.

The CDR3 sequence: CSVGNRVSYNEQFF. The CDR3 DNA reads TGCAGCGTTGGAAACAGGGTCTCCTACAATGAGCAGTTCTTC. The chain carries TRBV29-1 and TRBJ2-1; possible D gene TRBD1, 6 bases. The CDR3 runs 14 residues. The ends were cut back, 4 bases at V and 0 bases at J, with 10 bases in the middle. In germline, CDR1 is SQVTM, CDR2 ANQGSEA.

The V gene is TRBV5-6, the J gene TRBJ1-6; weak D call: TRBD1 (6 bases). The CDR3 has 14 amino acids. The ends were cut back, 0 bases at V and 6 bases at J, with 7 bases in the middle. Germline assignment: CDR1 SGHDT and CDR2 YYEEEE. The CDR3 loop is CASSLDRVNSPLHF. The DNA of the CDR3 is TGTGCCAGCAGCTTGGACAGGGTTAATTCACCCCTCCACTTT.